This entry features one T cell receptor beta chain sequence. Libraries were prepared by immunoSEQ multiplex PCR; TCRdb keeps only in-frame clonotypes and omits some of them. The sample shows approximately 81,000 clones, 70% to 90% of them seen only once. This specimen comes from a study of technical replicates of blood from a handful of donors. The TCR comes from a human donor in good health. Some clones in this sample may be carry-over from other donors' samples. Sample: PBMCs.

CDR3 amino acids: CASSAGAPLNEQFF. In DNA, the CDR3 is TGTGCCAGCAGCGCCGGAGCTCCCCTCAATGAGCAGTTCTTC. The J gene is TRBJ2-1, the V gene TRBV9; D is unresolved. Trimming stripped 3 bases from V and 6 bases from J, with 13 bases between. CDR1 SGDLS and CDR2 YYNGEE come from the germline V gene. This CDR3 contains 14 residues.